The 18 T cell receptor beta chains below come from one sample, sequenced in a study of T cells in Graves' hyperthyroidism and ophthalmopathy. RNA transcripts yielded amplified TCR beta CDR3 regions. In the first-round RT-PCR of the TCR CDR3, the HTBI primer set was used. TCRdb fed the multiplex PCR reads into MiXCR, producing one record per CDR3 protein. Among under 700,000 distinct CDR3 sequences listed, roughly 17% were seen once. The source material was blood. These receptors were collected from a woman between 18 and 30 years old with Graves' hyperthyroidism.

This clonotype was seen at least ten times. V gene TRBV28 combines with J gene TRBJ1-1, with D possibly matching TRBD1 (5 bases). The CDR3 totals 14 residues. The germline V gene encodes CDR1 MDHEN and CDR2 SYDVKM. V was shortened by 3 bases and J by 0 bases, with 8 bases between the two germline ends. In nucleotides, the CDR3 is TGTGCCAGCAGTTTCGACAGCTTGAACACTGAAGCTTTCTTT. Encoded protein: CASSFDSLNTEAFF.

This clonotype was observed many times. V is TRBV20-1 and J is TRBJ1-1; weak D call: TRBD1 (6 bases). Trimming cost V 5 bases and J 2 bases, with 12 bases left between them. CDR3 length equals 13 residues. Germline CDR1 reads DFQATT; CDR2 reads SNEGSKA (reference sequence). The CDR3 region is CSAYTGTNTEAFF. The CDR3 nucleotides are TGCAGTGCTTACACCGGGACAAACACTGAAGCTTTCTTT.

This clonotype has at least ten counts. The gene calls are TRBV12-3 or TRBV12-4 and TRBJ2-7; D may match TRBD1 or TRBD2 (6 bases each). The germline V and J ends were trimmed by 2 bases and 0 bases, with 14 bases remaining between them. The CDR3 contains 16 residues. This chain's CDR3 is CASSLTGARSSYEQYF. DNA of the CDR3: TGTGCCAGCAGTTTAACGGGGGCAAGGAGCTCCTACGAGCAGTACTTC.

This clonotype was found a few times. Here the CDR3 DNA reads TGTGCCAGCAGCCAAGAGGGGACCTTCTACGAGCAGTACTTC. Translated: CASSQEGTFYEQYF. The chain is built from TRBV3-1 and TRBJ2-7; D possibly matches TRBD1 or TRBD2 (5 bases each). Germline V gene lookup returns CDR1 LGHDT and CDR2 YNNKEL (reference sequence). Trimming took off 0 bases at V and 3 bases at J, with 9 bases between the two ends. The CDR3 extends over 14 amino acids.

Only a few counts were recorded for this clonotype. This chain links TRBV7-6 with TRBJ1-3; D might be TRBD1 (5 bases). In germline, CDR1 is SGHVS, CDR2 FNYEAQ. CDR3 length equals 17 residues. The V gene lost 5 bases and the J gene lost 0 bases, with 17 bases spanning the gap. DNA for the CDR3: TGTGCCAGCAGCCAACGCCCGGGACGGGGCTCTGGAAACACCATATATTTT. Translating gives CASSQRPGRGSGNTIYF.

This clonotype was found a few times. The chain recombines TRBV6-2 or TRBV6-3 with TRBJ2-4; D could derive from TRBD1 or TRBD2 (6 bases each). Per germline, CDR1 MNHEY and CDR2 SVGEGT. Trimming stripped 6 bases from V and 1 base from J, with 13 bases between. This CDR3 comprises 15 residues. The CDR3 DNA is TGTGCCAGCAGCTCCGGGGGCTCGGCCAAAAACATTCAGTACTTC. As protein: CASSSGGSAKNIQYF.

This clonotype was seen at least ten times. The gene calls are TRBV12-3 or TRBV12-4 and TRBJ2-1; 8 bases agree with TRBD2. The length of the CDR3 is 15 residues. V lost 8 bases and J lost 6; bases outside the gene matches: 12. CDR3 residues: CASVLAGGFPNEQFF. The CDR3 DNA reads as TGTGCCAGCGTTTTGGCGGGGGGTTTTCCCAATGAGCAGTTCTTC.

There are many counts of this clonotype. This chain uses TRBV10-2 with TRBJ2-7; 14 bases line up with TRBD2. V lost 7 bases to trimming and J lost 5 bases; unmatched junction nucleotides: 7. CDR1 WSHSY and CDR2 SAAADI come from the germline V gene. This CDR3 is 15 amino acids long. The CDR3 DNA reads TGCGCCAGCACCGTGGGACTAGCGGGAGTCCACGAGCAGTACTTC. Residues: CASTVGLAGVHEQYF.

The chain combines TRBV11-2 with TRBJ1-3; D might be TRBD1 (5 bases). This CDR3 has 16 residues. The germline gives CDR1 SGHAT, CDR2 FQNNGV. V was trimmed by 3 bases and J by 0 bases, leaving 12 bases between them. The CDR3 DNA sequence: TGTGCCAGCAGCTTCCAGACAGTCTACTCTGGAAACACCATATATTTT. Translation gives CASSFQTVYSGNTIYF.

V usage is TRBV5-6 and J usage is TRBJ2-7, with D perhaps TRBD1 (5 bases). The CDR3 totals 13 residues. Germline CDR1 SGHDT, CDR2 YYEEEE. Trimming left V 2 bases short and J 9 bases short, with 15 bases between. For the CDR3, the DNA is TGTGCCAGCAGCTTTGCCTCAGGGAAGGGGCAGTACTTC. Its protein product is CASSFASGKGQYF.

The chain recombines TRBV7-3 with TRBJ2-3, with D possibly being TRBD1 (6 bases). CDR3 length: 13 residues. Germline V gene data show CDR1 as SGHTA and CDR2 as FQGTGA. Trimming stripped 2 bases from V and 13 bases from J, with 16 bases between. CDR3 sequence: CASSLLVCGGEYF. Written as DNA, the CDR3 is TGTGCCAGCAGCTTACTGGTGTGTGGGGGCGAGTATTTT.

In its sample, this clonotype was seen many times. The gene calls are TRBV7-2 and TRBJ2-7; TRBD2 agrees at 8 bases. CDR1 is SGHTA and CDR2 is FQGNSA in the germline V gene. The ends lost 3 bases at V and 0 bases at J; junction bases unmatched: 16. The CDR3 has 19 amino acids. CDR3 nucleotides: TGTGCCAGCAGCTTCCCCGGGACTAGTTCATCGTTGGGCTCCTACGAGCAGTACTTC. This encodes CASSFPGTSSSLGSYEQYF. Using reference TRBV7-2 and TRBJ2-7 for the parts outside the CDR3, the full variable domain is GAGVSQSPSNKVTEKGKDVELRCDPISGHTALYWYRQSLGQGLEFLIYFQGNSAPDKSGLPSDRFSAERTGGSVSTLTIQRTQQEDSAVYLCASSFPGTSSSLGSYEQYFGPGTRLTVT.

This clonotype appeared many times. The chain recombines TRBV20-1 with TRBJ1-1; TRBD1 might be the D (6 bases). The germline V and J ends were trimmed by 5 bases and 1 base, with 14 bases remaining between them. CDR1 is DFQATT, CDR2 SNEGSKA, per germline (reference sequence). The CDR3 totals 14 residues. The CDR3 coding sequence is TGCAGTGCTCCCAGGACAGTGAGGAACACTGAAGCTTTCTTT. It translates to CSAPRTVRNTEAFF.

This clonotype was seen a handful of times. Just one base apart from a much larger clone, this may be a read error. CDR3 sequence: CASSDKGSGYNEQFF. The CDR3 DNA follows: TGTGCCAGCAGTGACAAGGGGAGCGGGTACAATGAGCAGTTCTTC. This rearrangement joins TRBV6-1 to TRBJ2-1, with TRBD2 as a possible D gene (6 bases). Germline CDR1 MNHNS, CDR2 SASEGT. V lost 3 bases to trimming and J lost 4 bases, with 13 bases between them. The CDR3 totals 15 residues.

This clonotype occurred many times. CDR3 region: CASSPGQGGLFLNTGELFF. The CDR3 DNA follows: TGTGCCAGCAGTCCAGGACAGGGGGGACTTTTTTTGAACACCGGGGAGCTGTTTTTT. V usage is TRBV12-3 or TRBV12-4 and J usage is TRBJ2-2, with 10 bases matching TRBD1. The CDR3 has 19 residues. V lost 5 bases, J lost 1 base, and 13 bases stayed unmatched.

About this clonotype itself: One end of the junction does not line up with germline, which may come from a read error. V is TRBV12-3 or TRBV12-4 and J is TRBJ1-1; D is uncertain. The CDR3 length is 13 residues. CDR3 in amino acids: CASSFHRNTGAFF. The DNA for the CDR3 is TGTGCCAGCAGTTTCCATCGTAACACTGGAGCTTTCTTT.

Many counts were recorded for this clonotype. This rearrangement joins TRBV11-2 to TRBJ2-5; D perhaps matches TRBD1 (5 bases). CDR1 and CDR2 (germline): SGHAT, FQNNGV. The CDR3 spans 14 residues. The V end lost 1 base, the J end lost 3 bases, and 9 bases lay between the germline ends. The CDR3 spells CASSLGAREETQYF. Here the CDR3 DNA reads TGTGCCAGCAGCTTAGGGGCCAGGGAAGAGACCCAGTACTTC.

The V and J genes are TRBV4-1 and TRBJ2-5; D possibly corresponds to TRBD2 (5 bases). Germline V gene sequence: CDR1 MGHRA, CDR2 YSYEKL. The CDR3 loop spans 14 amino acids. V was cut by 1 base and J by 3 bases, with 9 bases left in between. CDR3 in amino acids: CASSQGRREETQYF. CDR3 coding DNA: TGCGCCAGCAGCCAAGGGCGGCGGGAAGAGACCCAGTACTTC.